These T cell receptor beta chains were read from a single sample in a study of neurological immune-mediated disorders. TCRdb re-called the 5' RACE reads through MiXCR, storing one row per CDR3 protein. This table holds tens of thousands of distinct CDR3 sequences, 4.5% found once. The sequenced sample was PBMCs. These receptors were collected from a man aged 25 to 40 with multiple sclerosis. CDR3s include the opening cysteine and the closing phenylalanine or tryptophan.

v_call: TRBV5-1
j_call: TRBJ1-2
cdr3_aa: CASSLGTAKDLPYGYTF

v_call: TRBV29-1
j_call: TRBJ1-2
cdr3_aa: CSTRQGSYYGYTF

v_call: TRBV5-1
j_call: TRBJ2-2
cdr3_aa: CASSWGTGNTGELFF

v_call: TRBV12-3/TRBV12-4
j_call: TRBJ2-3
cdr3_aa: CASSLGAGVSTDTQYF

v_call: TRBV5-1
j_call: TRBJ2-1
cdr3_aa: CASRPVGGLDEQFF

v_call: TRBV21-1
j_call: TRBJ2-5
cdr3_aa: CASSDRDWRVAETQYF

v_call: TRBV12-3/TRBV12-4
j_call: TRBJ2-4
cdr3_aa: CASSRQGGQNIQYF

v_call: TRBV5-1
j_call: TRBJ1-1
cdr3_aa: CASSMDGNTEAFF

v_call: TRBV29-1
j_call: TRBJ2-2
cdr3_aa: CSVDGELFF

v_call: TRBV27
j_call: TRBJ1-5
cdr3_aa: CASRDGLRQPQHF

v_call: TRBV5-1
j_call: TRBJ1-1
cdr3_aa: CASSSLTDTEAFF

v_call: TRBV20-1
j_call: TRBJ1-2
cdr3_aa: CSAPPQGYDGGYTF

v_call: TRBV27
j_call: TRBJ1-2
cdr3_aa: CASSLSVYSDGYTF

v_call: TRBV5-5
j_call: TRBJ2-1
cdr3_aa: CASSLAWVNEQFF

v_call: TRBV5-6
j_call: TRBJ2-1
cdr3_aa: CASSLVSGHTYNEQFF

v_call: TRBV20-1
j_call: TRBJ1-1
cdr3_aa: CSAPLRGVDTEAFF

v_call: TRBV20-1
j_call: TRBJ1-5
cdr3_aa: CSARDSRGSNQPQHF

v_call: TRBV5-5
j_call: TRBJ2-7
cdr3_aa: CASSFYELAYEQYF

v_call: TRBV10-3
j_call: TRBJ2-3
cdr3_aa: CAISESGVLTDTQYF

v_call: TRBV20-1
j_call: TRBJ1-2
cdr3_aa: CSALDSLSNYGYTF

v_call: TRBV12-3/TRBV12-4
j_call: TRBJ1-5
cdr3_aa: CASSWAGNNQPQHF

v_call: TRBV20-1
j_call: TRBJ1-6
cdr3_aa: CSARGRGLYNSPLHF

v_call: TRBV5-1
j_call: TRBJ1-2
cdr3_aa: CASSSTNNYGYTF

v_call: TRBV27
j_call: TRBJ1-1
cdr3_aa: CASSSDPGILTEAFF

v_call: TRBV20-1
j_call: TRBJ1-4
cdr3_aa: CSAPGEGEKLFF

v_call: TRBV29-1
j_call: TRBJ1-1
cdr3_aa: CSVEGGDRRAFF

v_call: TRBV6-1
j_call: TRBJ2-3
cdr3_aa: CASSEARGLAVTDTQYF

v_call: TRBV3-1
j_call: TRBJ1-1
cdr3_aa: CASSQVESQRNTEAFF

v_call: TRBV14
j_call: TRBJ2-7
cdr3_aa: CASSQAAGGADGEQYF

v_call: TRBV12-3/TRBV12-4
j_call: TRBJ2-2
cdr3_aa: CASSLGRGRLTGELFF

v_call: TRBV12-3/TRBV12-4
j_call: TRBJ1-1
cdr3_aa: CASSDHPGHMNTEAFF

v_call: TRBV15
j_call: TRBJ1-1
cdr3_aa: CATSGILLQGLGAEAFF

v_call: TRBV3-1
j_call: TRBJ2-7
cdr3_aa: CASSQRAGQGGEQYF

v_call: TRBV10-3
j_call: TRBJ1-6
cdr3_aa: CAISEGRAEAPLNF

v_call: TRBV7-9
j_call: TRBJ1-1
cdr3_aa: CASSSGLGAEAFF

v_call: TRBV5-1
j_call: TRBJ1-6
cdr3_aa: CASSFQGYNSPLHF

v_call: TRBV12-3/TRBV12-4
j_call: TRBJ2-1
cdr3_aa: CASSLGSGTLYNEQFF

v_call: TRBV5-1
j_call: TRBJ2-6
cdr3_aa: CASSLVSAGGYSGANVLTF

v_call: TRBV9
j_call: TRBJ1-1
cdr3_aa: CASSVDTVNTEAFF

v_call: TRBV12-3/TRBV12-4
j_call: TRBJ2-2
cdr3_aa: CASSLRAGELFF

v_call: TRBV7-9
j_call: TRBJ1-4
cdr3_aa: CASSRLGSTNEKLFF

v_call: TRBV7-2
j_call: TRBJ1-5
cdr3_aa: CASSLVGNSNQPQHF

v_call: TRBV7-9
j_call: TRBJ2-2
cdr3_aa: CASSPYGTGGNTGELFF

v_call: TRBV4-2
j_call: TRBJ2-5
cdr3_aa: CASSPGDSYQETQYF

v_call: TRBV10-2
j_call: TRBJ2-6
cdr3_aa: CASSVTGTGRSGANVLTF

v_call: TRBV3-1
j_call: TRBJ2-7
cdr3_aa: CASSQGTGAYYEQYF

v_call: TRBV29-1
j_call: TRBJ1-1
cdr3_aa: CSVERGAANTEAFF

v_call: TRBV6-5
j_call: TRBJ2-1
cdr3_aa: CASSYSVLAGGNEQFF

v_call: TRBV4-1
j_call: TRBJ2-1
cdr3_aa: CASSQVDLLAYNEQFF

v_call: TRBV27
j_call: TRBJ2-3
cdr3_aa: CATRPRDSVADTQYF

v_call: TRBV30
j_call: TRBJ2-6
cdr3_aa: CAWGGANVLTF

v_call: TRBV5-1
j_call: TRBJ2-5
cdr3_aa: CASSLGAKPETQYF

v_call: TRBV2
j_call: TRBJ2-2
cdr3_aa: CARPAGGRNTGELFF

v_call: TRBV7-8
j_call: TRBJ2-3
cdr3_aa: CASSFLQDFSTTSTDTQYF

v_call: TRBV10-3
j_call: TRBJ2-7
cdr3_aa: CAISEFGEQYF